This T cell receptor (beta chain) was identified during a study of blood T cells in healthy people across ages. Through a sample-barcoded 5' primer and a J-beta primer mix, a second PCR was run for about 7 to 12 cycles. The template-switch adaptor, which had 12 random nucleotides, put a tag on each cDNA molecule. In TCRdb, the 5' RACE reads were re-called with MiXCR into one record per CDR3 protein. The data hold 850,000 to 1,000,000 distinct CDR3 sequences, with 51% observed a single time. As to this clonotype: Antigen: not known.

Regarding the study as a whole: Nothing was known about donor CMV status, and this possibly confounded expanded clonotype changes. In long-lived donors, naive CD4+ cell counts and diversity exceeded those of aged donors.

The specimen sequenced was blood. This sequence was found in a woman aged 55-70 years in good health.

DNA of the CDR3: TGTGCCAGCAGCGGACAGCAAGGACAGCCCCAGCATTTT. This codes for CASSGQQGQPQHF. The V and J genes are TRBV7-9 and TRBJ1-5; a weak D match, TRBD1 (6 bases). This CDR3 contains 13 residues. Germline V gene sequence: CDR1 SEHNR, CDR2 FQNEAQ (reference sequence). Trimming removed 5 bases from V and 7 bases from J, with 12 bases in between.